A single T cell receptor beta chain is shown here with its context. What it binds is unknown. The CDR3 has 12 amino acids. The trim removed 9 bases at V and 7 bases at J, leaving 2 bases unmatched. Germline V lookup: CDR1 LNHDA, CDR2 SQIVND (reference sequence). The entry originates in a study of cytomegalovirus exposure and HLA in healthy donors. The study's findings and limits: An observed cluster of highly shared sequence variants was recorded as a likely sequencing artifact.

Both 60 Vbeta primers and 13 Jbeta primers went into the PCR. In the authors' workflow: A later analysis tallied tens of millions of unique TCR beta chains, approximately 10 million of them shared. Profiling relied on immunoSEQ multiplex PCR, and the TCRdb table lists in-frame clones only, not all of them. V, J and clone size reflect that table, while D and trimming were determined from the DNA. The sample contains roughly 200,000 clones, around 87% of which appear only once. What was sequenced was PBMCs. The rearrangement uses TRBV19 and TRBJ1-4; TRBD1 matches at 10 bases. The origin of this receptor is a man aged 25-45 years in good health and CMV-seronegative. DNA for the CDR3: TGTGCCAGCAGGACAGGGGGTGAAAAACTGTTTTTT. The encoded protein is CASRTGGEKLFF. Looking up the rest from reference TRBV19 and TRBJ1-4 gives the full variable domain: DGGITQSPKYLFRKEGQNVTLSCEQNLNHDAMYWYRQDPGQGLRLIYYSQIVNDFQKGDIAEGYSVSREKKESFPLTVTSAQKNPTAFYLCASRTGGEKLFFGSGTQLSVL.